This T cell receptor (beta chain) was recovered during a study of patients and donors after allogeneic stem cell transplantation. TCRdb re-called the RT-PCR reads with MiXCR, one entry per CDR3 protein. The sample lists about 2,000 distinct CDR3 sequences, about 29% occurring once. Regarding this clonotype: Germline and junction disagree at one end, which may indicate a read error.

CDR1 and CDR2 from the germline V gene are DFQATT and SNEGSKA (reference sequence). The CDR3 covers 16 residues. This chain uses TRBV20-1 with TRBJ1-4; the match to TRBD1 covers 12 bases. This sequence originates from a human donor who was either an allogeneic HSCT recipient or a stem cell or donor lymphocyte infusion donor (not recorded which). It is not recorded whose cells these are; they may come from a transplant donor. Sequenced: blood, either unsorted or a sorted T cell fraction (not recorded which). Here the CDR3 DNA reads TGCTGTGCTAGAGAAACTCCCGGGACAGGGGGCGAAAAACTGTTTTTT. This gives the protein CCARETPGTGGEKLFF.